This TCR beta chain was sequenced during a study of blood T cell repertoires in COVID-19. Study-level background: Collection of acute and convalescent COVID-19 samples took place in the United States, Italy and Spain. PBMCs, B-cell-depleted T cells, or T cells provided the cDNA or gDNA that made up the material.

Authors' methods: For nucleated cells, counts were estimated from reference gene primer amplification. Method: immunoSEQ multiplex PCR; TCRdb's copy keeps in-frame clones and lacks some. V, J and clone size were drawn from that table, and D and trimming were deduced from the DNA. The data contain over 200,000 clones, 92% of them singletons. Trimming shortened V by 4 bases and J by 0 bases, and 9 bases separated the two germline ends. From germline, CDR1 is GTSNPN and CDR2 SVGIG (reference sequence). This CDR3 region has 13 residues. The sequenced material came from peripheral blood. The origin of this receptor is a man in his thirties or forties with acute or convalescent COVID-19. The chain recombines TRBV30 with TRBJ1-1; D possibly corresponds to TRBD1 (6 bases). DNA for the CDR3: TGTGCCTGGAACAGGGAGATGAACACTGAAGCTTTCTTT. Translating it yields CAWNREMNTEAFF.